This T cell receptor beta chain comes out of a study of blood T cell repertoires in COVID-19. This clone was counted only a few times. Trimming removed 0 bases from V and 0 bases from J; junction bases left unmatched: 6. The CDR3 spans 17 residues. CDR1 is SGHRS and CDR2 is YFSETQ in the germline V gene. Using immunoSEQ multiplex PCR, the repertoire was profiled, and TCRdb retains in-frame clones only, with some absent. In the table there are 55,000 to 90,000 clones, roughly 86% of which are singletons. This TCR was recovered from a man aged 70 or older with active COVID-19. The chain has TRBV5-1 and TRBJ1-3; 7 nucleotides align to TRBD1. Sample: peripheral blood. This CDR3 is CASSLGRTGVSGNTIYF. DNA for the CDR3: TGCGCCAGCAGCTTGGGCCGGACAGGAGTCTCTGGAAACACCATATATTTT.